Given below is one TCR beta chain in context. The target antigen is unknown. CDR3 size: 20 residues. With 4 bases clipped from V and 0 bases from J, the junction kept 11 bases outside the gene matches. Germline V gene data show CDR1 as SGHKS and CDR2 as YYEKEE (reference sequence). The run depth of the assay was deep. The protocol was immunoSEQ multiplex PCR, while the TCRdb copy is restricted to in-frame clones and leaves out a portion. The sample includes a few million clones, 80% to 95% of them seen just once. This entry comes from a study of shared clonotypes between healthy human individuals. Study-wide findings and caveats: When compared with the clonotypes that were shared by all four sorted-subset donors, the non-shared clonotypes turned out to have lower generation probabilities.

The origin of this receptor is a man aged 18 to 35 in good health. Some clones in this sample may be carry-over from other donors' samples. The material sequenced was naive CD4+ T cells from PBMCs. Described subset: CD45RA+ positively selected. The chain employs TRBV5-5 and TRBJ2-3; the match to TRBD2 covers 16 bases. The CDR3 sequence is CASSATGTSGRASSTDTQYF. The CDR3 DNA is TGTGCCAGCAGCGCGACCGGGACTAGCGGGAGGGCTTCTAGCACAGATACGCAGTATTTT.